This T cell receptor beta chain was identified in a study of blood T cell repertoires in COVID-19. Whole-study context: Acute and convalescent COVID-19 samples came from the United States, Italy and Spain.

Here immunoSEQ multiplex PCR was the method, and the copy in TCRdb shows in-frame clones only, minus some. The table records about 220,000 clones, 75% to 90% of them present only once. The CDR3 consists of 15 residues. The germline V gene has CDR1 GTSNPN and CDR2 SVGIG (reference sequence). The V end lost 3 bases, the J end lost 0 bases, and 15 bases lay between the germline ends. The sample comprised peripheral blood. This TCR came from a human donor in a cohort sampled during active COVID-19. This sequence joins TRBV30 and TRBJ2-7; TRBD2 might be the D (5 bases). The CDR3 loop is CAWSPDSLSSYEQYF. Here the CDR3 DNA reads TGTGCCTGGAGCCCGGACTCGCTAAGCTCCTACGAGCAGTACTTC.